The T cell receptor (delta chain) described here comes from a study of γδ T cells in repeated Plasmodium falciparum infection. General study points: Malian children's Vdelta2-negative repertoires appeared more expanded and less diverse than Australians'.

CDR1 is TSWWSYY and CDR2 is QGS in the germline V gene. The CDR3 is made up of 17 amino acids. Flow sorting of PBMC yielded separate Vgamma9/Vdelta2+ and Vdelta2-negative gammadelta T cell populations for bulk repertoire analysis. This clone was seen a handful of times. Its antigen is not identified. A read error is likely here: a far larger clone is one base away. Other DNA sequences within the sample encode an identical CDR3. TCRdb re-called the multiplex PCR reads via CATT. The sample has 85,000 to 100,000 delta-chain clones; approximately 0.92% are singletons. The clonotype originates from a pool of human donors (malaria-infected and uninfected, not separated). No J gene was called, and the V gene is TRDV1; the table's D call, TRDD3, was not checked against the DNA. The material sequenced was gamma-delta T cells from blood. The CDR3 DNA reads as TGTGCTCTTGGGGATCATTCTTGTTACTGGGGGGTCCGGCAACTTATCTTT. This translates into CALGDHSCYWGVRQLIF.